What follows is one TCR beta chain and its context. This record comes from a study of CXCR3-negative and CXCR3-positive naive CD8 T cells. UMI-labeled 5' RACE yielded the TRB cDNA libraries. TCRdb re-analyzed the 5' RACE reads; it lists each CDR3 protein once, without DNA. The sample spans some 130,000 distinct CDR3 sequences; the ten largest clones claim roughly 0.3%. Triplicate sorts, around 300,000 cells apiece, were made for each CD8+ T cell subset. Identification of naive CD8+ T cells rested on CD45RO-CCR7+CD27+CD95- status. CDR1 is SQVTM, CDR2 ANQGSEA, per germline. CDR3 length: 12 amino acids. The V call is TRBV29-1, the J call TRBJ2-2. The sequenced material came from naive CXCR3- CD8+ T cells from blood. Noted subset: CD45RO-CCR7+CD27+CD95- naive CD8+ T cells lacking CXCR3 (TNR3-). This TCR was recovered from a human donor in good health. Some clones in this sample may be carry-over from other donors' samples. The CDR3 protein is CSVEDRVGELFF.